These T cell receptor beta chains were read from a single sample in a study of blood T cell repertoires in COVID-19. Only in-frame clones appear in the TCRdb table, and some are missing; sequencing was by immunoSEQ multiplex PCR. The sample records about 370,000 clones, approximately 89% being singletons. The sequenced sample was PBMCs or T cells enriched from blood (not recorded which). These receptors were collected from a woman aged 25 to 39 who had recovered from COVID-19. Both conserved end residues are part of each CDR3. The D gene is left open where the match is weak. Clone size appears in some rows only: once, few, many, or a class for an expanded clone.

size,length,V,J,D,DNA,CDR3
-,13,TRBV4-2,TRBJ2-1,-,TGTGCCAGCAGCCAAGGTATAACGGGGGAGCAGTTCTTC,CASSQGITGEQFF
once,17,TRBV7-8,TRBJ2-2,TRBD2,TGTGCCAGCAGCCGGGGACTAGCGGGTTTGAACACCGGGGAGCTGTTTTTT,CASSRGLAGLNTGELFF
-,13,TRBV10-3,TRBJ1-2,-,TGTGCCATTAAACAGGGAGAGGACTATGGCTACACCTTC,CAIKQGEDYGYTF
once,14,TRBV30,TRBJ2-7,-,TGTGCCTGGGCGCCGGGACAAACCCCGAGAGAGCAGTACTTC,CAWAPGQTPREQYF
-,15,TRBV18,TRBJ2-1,-,TGTGCCAGCTCTCAACTTGTTAACTCCTACAATGAGCAGTTCTTC,CASSQLVNSYNEQFF
once,16,TRBV19,TRBJ1-2,-,TGTGCCAGTAGTACTCCAGAAATTAGACGGGGCTATGGCTACACCTTC,CASSTPEIRRGYGYTF
-,15,TRBV19,TRBJ2-7,-,TGTGCCAGTAGTATGGTGCGGGACGTCCTACGCGAGCAGTACTTC,CASSMVRDVLREQYF
-,17,TRBV5-1,TRBJ2-5,TRBD2,TGCGCCAGCAGCTTGGGGACTAGCGGGGGGGCCGGAGAGACCCAGTACTTC,CASSLGTSGGAGETQYF
many,16,TRBV24-1,TRBJ2-1,TRBD2,TGTGCCACCAGTGAAGTCGGACTAGCAGAATACAATGAGCAGTTCTTC,CATSEVGLAEYNEQFF
-,14,TRBV28,TRBJ2-3,TRBD2,TGTGCCAGCAGGAGACTAGCAGACACAGATACGCAGTATTTT,CASRRLADTDTQYF
-,12,TRBV9,TRBJ2-7,-,TGTGCCAGCGCCCAACCGGGGAATAGGCAGTACTTC,CASAQPGNRQYF
-,16,TRBV7-2,TRBJ2-2,TRBD2,TGTGCCAGCAGCTTAGCGCTAGCGGGAGATACCGGGGAGCTGTTTTTT,CASSLALAGDTGELFF
-,14,TRBV29-1,TRBJ2-7,TRBD1,TGCAGCGTTGAAACGGGACAGGGGGCCGGGGAGCAGTACTTC,CSVETGQGAGEQYF
-,15,TRBV13,TRBJ1-4,TRBD1,TGTGCCAGCAGCCCCTACAGGGGGGGGAATGAAAAACTGTTTTTT,CASSPYRGGNEKLFF
-,18,TRBV18,TRBJ1-5,-,TGTGCCAGCTCAGAAACGACAGGACTAGACAGTAGCAATCAGCCCCAGCATTTT,CASSETTGLDSSNQPQHF
-,18,TRBV12-5,TRBJ1-2,-,TGTGCTAGTGGTTTGGTACCGCGGGGGCTTTTGGCTAACTATGGCTACACCTTC,CASGLVPRGLLANYGYTF
-,17,TRBV6-1,TRBJ2-7,-,TGTGCCAGCAGTGAATCCCTCTTCGCGGGGACGACCTACGAGCAGTACTTC,CASSESLFAGTTYEQYF
-,16,TRBV7-3,TRBJ2-2,TRBD1,TGTGCCAGCAGCCCTGGGACAGGGGGCGTTACCGGGGAGCTGTTTTTT,CASSPGTGGVTGELFF
few,13,TRBV6-4,TRBJ1-1,-,TGTGCCAGCAGCTCGGAAGGGGGAACTGAAGCTTTCTTT,CASSSEGGTEAFF
-,14,TRBV2,TRBJ2-7,TRBD1,TGTGCCTCCGACCCCGGGACAGGGGCCTACGAGCAGTACTTC,CASDPGTGAYEQYF
once,16,TRBV9,TRBJ2-1,TRBD2,TGTGCCAGCAGCGTAGTTCCGGGAGGGGCACCCAATGAGCAGTTCTTC,CASSVVPGGAPNEQFF
once,15,TRBV19,TRBJ2-4,TRBD1,TGTGCCAGTAGTTTCTCGACAGGGGCCAAAAACATTCAGTACTTC,CASSFSTGAKNIQYF
-,17,TRBV5-1,TRBJ1-3,-,TGCGCCAGCAGCTTGGGGCCTGACAGGAGCTCTGGAAACACCATATATTTT,CASSLGPDRSSGNTIYF
-,15,TRBV2,TRBJ2-1,TRBD2,TGTGCCAGCGGGCAGGCTAGCGGGATGCGAAATGAGCAGTTCTTC,CASGQASGMRNEQFF